Below are 4 T cell receptor beta chains sequenced from a single sample in a study of control samples from healthy donors and cancer patients. Produced via immunoSEQ multiplex PCR; TCRdb's table is partial and in-frame only. The sample holds about 92,000 clones, roughly 86% seen once. The sequenced sample was blood. The receptors were sampled from a woman aged 60-75 years in good health.

J is TRBJ1-4 and V is TRBV28; the match to TRBD1 covers 8 bases. Germline V CDR1 and CDR2: MDHEN, SYDVKM. The CDR3 spans 15 residues. J was trimmed by 5 bases and V by 5 bases; bases with no gene match: 7. This CDR3 reads CASSQDRVRNEKLFF. The CDR3 coding sequence is TGTGCCAGCAGTCAGGACAGGGTGCGAAATGAAAAACTGTTTTTT.

The chain couples TRBV6-5 to TRBJ2-5, with 8 bases lining up with TRBD2. The CDR3 is 12 amino acids. J was trimmed by 9 bases and V by 2 bases; bases with no gene match: 2. The germline CDR1 and CDR2 sequences are MNHEY and SVGAGI. Here the CDR3 DNA reads TGTGCCAGCAGTTACAGCGGGAGATCCCAGTACTTC. Its protein is CASSYSGRSQYF.

The V and J genes are TRBV2 and TRBJ2-5; 13 nucleotides line up with TRBD2. After removal of 4 bases from V and 5 bases from J, the junction contained 4 bases not matched to a gene. This CDR3 comprises 15 residues. CDR1 and CDR2 (germline): SNHLY, FYNNEI. CDR3 nucleotides: TGTGCCAGCAGTGGGACTAGCGGGAGTGGGGAGACCCAGTACTTC. This translates into CASSGTSGSGETQYF.

This chain joins TRBV4-1 and TRBJ1-4, with unresolved D. CDR1 is MGHRA and CDR2 is YSYEKL in the germline V gene. Between the trimmed V and J ends, which lost 1 base and 2 bases, there was a span of 5 bases. CDR3 length equals 14 residues. The CDR3 DNA is TGCGCCAGCAGCCAAGGTATCACTAATGAAAAACTGTTTTTT. Encoded protein: CASSQGITNEKLFF.